Reported below is one T cell receptor beta chain. The antigen remains undetermined. This sample was taken from a study of CD8 T cells in ankylosing spondylitis. Study results and limitations: A TCR beta motif made of 7 to 9 highly homologous variants seemed typical of ankylosing spondylitis blood.

One entry per CDR3 protein, called by TCRdb with MiXCR from the 5' RACE reads. The data show about 400,000 distinct CDR3 sequences, with about 20% seen just once and less than 20% held by the top ten. Germline V gene sequence: CDR1 LGHDT, CDR2 YNNKEL (reference sequence). CDR3 size: 15 residues. After removal of 2 bases from V and 8 bases from J, the junction contained 7 bases not matched to a gene. The TCR comes from a male donor with ankylosing spondylitis. The specimen sequenced was blood, either unsorted or a sorted T cell fraction (not recorded which). The V and J genes are TRBV3-1 and TRBJ1-4, with 8 bases fitting TRBD1. As DNA, the CDR3 is TGTGCCAGCAGCCAAACCGGGACAGGTGGAGAAAAACTGTTTTTT. Amino acids: CASSQTGTGGEKLFF.